This entry features one TCR beta chain sequence. Its antigen is not identified. The entry originates in a study of T cell responses to AZD1222 COVID-19 vaccine. Study-level findings and limits: Donors in the cohort were predominantly white British and more often female, and clonal diversity was possibly underestimated. The repertoires were collected only after the peak T cell response. The study found vaccine-associated CD4 TCRs spanning spike, dominant at 160-218 and 743-854.

Germline-derived CDR1 and CDR2 are SNHLY and FYNNEI. The V segment lost 7 bases and the J segment 1 base; nucleotides outside the gene matches: 6. The CDR3 sequence is 14 residues long. Assay used: immunoSEQ multiplex PCR; TCRdb lists only in-frame clones, some missing. The sample includes under 150,000 clones, roughly 92% of them seen just once. Pooling was applied to second doses at about 4 or about 12 weeks. The starting material was peripheral blood, obtained 28 days after the second AZD1222 dose. V usage is TRBV2 and J usage is TRBJ1-1, with 7 bases lining up with TRBD1. The sequence derives from an adult who received the AZD1222 COVID-19 vaccine. The CDR3 sequence: CASTAGTANTEAFF. CDR3 sequence (DNA): TGTGCCAGCACCGCCGGGACAGCGAACACTGAAGCTTTCTTT.